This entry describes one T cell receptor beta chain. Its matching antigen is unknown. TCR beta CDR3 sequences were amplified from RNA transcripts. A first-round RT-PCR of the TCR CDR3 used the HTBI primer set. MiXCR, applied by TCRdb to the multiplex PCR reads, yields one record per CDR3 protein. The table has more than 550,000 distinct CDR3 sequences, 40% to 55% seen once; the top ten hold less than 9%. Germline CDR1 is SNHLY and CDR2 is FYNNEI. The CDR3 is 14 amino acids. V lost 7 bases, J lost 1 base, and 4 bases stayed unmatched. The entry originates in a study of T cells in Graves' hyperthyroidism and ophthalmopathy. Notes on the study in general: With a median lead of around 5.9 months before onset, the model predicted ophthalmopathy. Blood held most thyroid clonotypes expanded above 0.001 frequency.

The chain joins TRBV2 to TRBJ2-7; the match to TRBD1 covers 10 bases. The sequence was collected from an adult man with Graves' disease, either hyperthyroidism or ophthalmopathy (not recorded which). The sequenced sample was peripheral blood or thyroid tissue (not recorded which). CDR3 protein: CASMDRGSSYEQYF. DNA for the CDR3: TGTGCCAGCATGGACAGGGGGTCGTCCTACGAGCAGTACTTC. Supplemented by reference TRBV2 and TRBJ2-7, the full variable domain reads EPEVTQTPSHQVTQMGQEVILRCVPISNHLYFYWYRQILGQKVEFLVSFYNNEISEKSEIFDDQFSVERPDGSNFTLKIRSTKLEDSAMYFCASMDRGSSYEQYFGPGTRLTVT.